This T cell receptor beta chain was sequenced during a study of control samples from healthy donors and cancer patients. This table comes from immunoSEQ multiplex PCR, and its TCRdb copy is limited to in-frame clones, with some not included. Here the sample spans approximately 150,000 clones, over 95% being singletons. V was clipped by 3 bases and J by 3 bases; unmatched bases: 5. This CDR3 contains 14 residues. Germline CDR1 is MNHEY and CDR2 is SMNVEV (reference sequence). The clonotype comes from a woman aged 25 to 39 in good health. This chain links TRBV27 with TRBJ2-7, with 7 bases aligning to TRBD2. Sequenced sample: blood. CDR3 DNA: TGTGCCAGCAGTTTTCAAACGGGGGGCTACGAGCAGTACTTC. This encodes CASSFQTGGYEQYF.